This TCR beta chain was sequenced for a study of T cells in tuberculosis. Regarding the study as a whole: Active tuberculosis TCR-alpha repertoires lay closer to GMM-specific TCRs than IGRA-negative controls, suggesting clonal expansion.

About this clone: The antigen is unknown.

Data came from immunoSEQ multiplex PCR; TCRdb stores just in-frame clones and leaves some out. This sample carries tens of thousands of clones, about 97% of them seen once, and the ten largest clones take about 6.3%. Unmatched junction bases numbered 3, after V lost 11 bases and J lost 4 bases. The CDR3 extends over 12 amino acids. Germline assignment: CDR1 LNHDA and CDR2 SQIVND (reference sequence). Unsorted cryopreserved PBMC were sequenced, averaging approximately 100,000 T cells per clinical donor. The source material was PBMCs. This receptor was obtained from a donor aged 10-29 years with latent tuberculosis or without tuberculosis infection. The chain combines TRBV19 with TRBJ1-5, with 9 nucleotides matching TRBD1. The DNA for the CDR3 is TGTGCCGGGGGACAGGGTAATCAGCCCCAGCATTTT. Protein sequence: CAGGQGNQPQHF. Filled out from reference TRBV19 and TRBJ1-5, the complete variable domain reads DGGITQSPKYLFRKEGQNVTLSCEQNLNHDAMYWYRQDPGQGLRLIYYSQIVNDFQKGDIAEGYSVSREKKESFPLTVTSAQKNPTAFYLCAGGQGNQPQHFGDGTRLSIL.